This T cell receptor beta chain was captured by sequencing in a study of blood T cell repertoires in COVID-19. At the level of the study: Italy, Spain and the United States were the sources of the convalescent and acute COVID-19 samples.

In the source study's methods: Reference gene primer amplification yielded estimated nucleated cell counts. Generated by immunoSEQ multiplex PCR, the TCRdb table keeps only in-frame clones and is missing some. The V and J calls and clone size come from that table; D and trimming were worked out from the DNA. The profile covers 440,000 or so clones, with approximately 89% appearing a single time and less than 2% taken by the ten largest. The length of the CDR3 is 13 residues. Germline V lookup: CDR1 MDHEN, CDR2 SYDVKM. With 9 bases removed from V and 7 bases from J, the gap between germline ends came to 16 bases. This clone appeared once. The Seattle patients joined while their infection was active and were tracked longitudinally afterward.

The receptor was derived from a woman in her 40s with COVID-19, enrolled during active disease. The sample comprised peripheral blood. This sequence joins TRBV28 and TRBJ1-3; perhaps TRBD1 as D (6 bases). As DNA, the CDR3 is TGTGCCAGTTCTAAACAGGGAACGAACACCATATATTTT. As protein: CASSKQGTNTIYF.